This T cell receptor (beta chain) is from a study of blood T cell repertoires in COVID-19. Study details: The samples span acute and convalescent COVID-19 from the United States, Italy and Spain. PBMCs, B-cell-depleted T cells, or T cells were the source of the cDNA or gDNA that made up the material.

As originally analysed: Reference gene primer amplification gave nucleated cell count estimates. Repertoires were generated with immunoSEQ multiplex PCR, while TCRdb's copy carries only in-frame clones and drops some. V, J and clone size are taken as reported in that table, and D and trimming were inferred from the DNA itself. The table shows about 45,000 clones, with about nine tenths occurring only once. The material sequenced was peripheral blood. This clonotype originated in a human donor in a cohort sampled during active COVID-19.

The CDR3 nucleotides read TGTGCCAGCAGCAGCGGTTACAATCAGCCCCAGCATTTT. It codes for CASSSGYNQPQHF. This chain joins TRBV5-4 and TRBJ1-5; D is unclear. Trimming cost V 4 bases and J 3 bases, with 8 bases left between them. Germline loops: CDR1 SGHNT, CDR2 YYREEE (reference sequence). The CDR3 is 13 amino acids.